This entry is about one TCR beta chain. Its matching antigen is unknown. V lost 5 bases, J lost 7 bases, and 8 bases lay in between. The CDR3 runs to 11 residues. Germline assignment: CDR1 SNHLY and CDR2 FYNNEI. The sample belongs to a study of Ad26.COV2.S vaccination and SARS-CoV-2 variants. Regarding treatment: 19 received Ad26.COV2.S at low or high dose, single or two shots; a few received placebo; per-sample allocation not given. All samples were drawn on day 63, counting from the first vaccine or placebo injection. An Ad26 vector expressing Wuhan-strain SARS-CoV-2 spike constituted the vaccine. The data were produced by immunoSEQ multiplex PCR, yet TCRdb's version contains in-frame clones alone and is incomplete. The data hold about 460,000 clones, with about 89% observed a single time. Regarding the study as a whole: Substantial response breadth was reportedly seen for spike-specific CD8+ and CD4+ T cells after vaccination.

The sequence was collected from a person between 18 and 65 years old who received the Ad26.COV2.S COVID-19 vaccine or a placebo. The chain carries TRBV2 and TRBJ2-5; D is unresolved. The material sequenced was peripheral blood, taken in a trial of Ad26.COV2.S vaccine versus placebo. CDR3 sequence reads: CASSLLGTQYF. The DNA for the CDR3 is TGTGCCAGCAGTCTGCTGGGGACCCAGTACTTC.